Shown below are 30 T cell receptor beta chains from a single sample sequenced in a study of T cell repertoires in cytomegalovirus infection. TCRdb re-derived calls from the reads in MiXCR, one entry per CDR3 protein. The sample contains fewer than 300,000 distinct CDR3 sequences, over 20% of which appear only once. Sample: PBMCs. These TCRs come from a human donor in good health (CMV status not recorded). Some clones in this sample may be carry-over from other donors' samples.

This rearrangement joins TRBV19 to TRBJ2-7, with 9 bases that match TRBD1. J was trimmed by 1 base and V by 5 bases; bases with no gene match: 6. Germline CDR1 is LNHDA and CDR2 is SQIVND (reference sequence). The CDR3 length is 15 residues. The chain's CDR3 is CASSVGQGSSYEQYF. The DNA of the CDR3 is TGTGCCAGTAGTGTCGGACAGGGGTCTTCCTACGAGCAGTACTTC.

The chain combines TRBV3-1 with TRBJ2-7, with unresolved D. Germline V gene lookup returns CDR1 LGHDT and CDR2 YNNKEL (reference sequence). The CDR3 loop spans 14 amino acids. Deletions cut 0 bases from V and 3 bases from J, with 9 bases between. The CDR3 sequence: CASSQDLQVYEQYF. CDR3 DNA sequence: TGTGCCAGCAGCCAAGATTTACAAGTCTACGAGCAGTACTTC.

The V and J genes are TRBV7-2 and TRBJ1-1; TRBD1 matches 7 bases. CDR3 size: 13 residues. From germline, CDR1 is SGHTA and CDR2 FQGNSA. Trimming at V came to 7 bases and at J to 4 bases, leaving 6 bases not matched to a gene. CDR3 sequence reads: CASNPTGSTEAFF. CDR3 DNA: TGTGCCAGCAACCCGACAGGGAGCACTGAAGCTTTCTTT.

The chain couples TRBV10-2 to TRBJ1-4; maybe TRBD1 (5 bases). V lost 0 bases and J 8 bases, leaving 10 bases between the germline ends. This CDR3 region has 14 residues. Per the germline V gene, CDR1 is WSHSY and CDR2 is SAAADI. CDR3 sequence: CASSESGGSEKLFF. CDR3 coding DNA: TGCGCCAGCAGTGAGTCGGGGGGATCCGAAAAACTGTTTTTT.

The chain carries TRBV19 and TRBJ2-1; D gene uncertain. The germline V and J ends were trimmed by 2 bases and 3 bases, with 14 bases remaining between them. The CDR3 length is 16 residues. Germline CDR1 is LNHDA and CDR2 is SQIVND (reference sequence). The CDR3 nucleotides are TGTGCCAGTAGTATAACGGTCGCTCTCCGCTACAATGAGCAGTTCTTC. Encoded protein: CASSITVALRYNEQFF.

J is TRBJ2-7 and V is TRBV28; D tentatively reads TRBD1 or TRBD2 (6 bases each). The germline V gene encodes CDR1 MDHEN and CDR2 SYDVKM. This CDR3 is 16 amino acids long. Trimming stripped 7 bases from V and 0 bases from J, with 19 bases between. CDR3 DNA: TGTGCCAGCAATAGACCAACAGGGAGGAGCTCCTACGAGCAGTACTTC. It specifies CASNRPTGRSSYEQYF.

As concerns this clonotype: A single base separates this from a much larger clone, so it may be a read error. The chain links TRBV6-6 to TRBJ2-1, with 7 bases aligning to TRBD1. There are 16 residues in the CDR3. CDR1 and CDR2 from the germline V gene are MNHNY and SVGAGI (reference sequence). V lost 6 bases and J lost 5; bases outside the gene matches: 13. The CDR3 sequence is CASSPDRPRAHNEQFF. CDR3 nucleotide sequence: TGTGCCAGCAGCCCGGACAGGCCGAGGGCCCACAATGAGCAGTTCTTC.

This clonotype has only a few counts. This chain connects TRBV6-1 to TRBJ1-1; D may be TRBD1 (6 bases). V lost 7 bases and J 8 bases, leaving 11 bases between the germline ends. Germline values: CDR1 MNHNS, CDR2 SASEGT. The CDR3 covers 11 residues. Written as DNA, the CDR3 is TGTGCCAGCAACCAGGGGCTCGAAGCTTTCTTT. Translated: CASNQGLEAFF.

This clonotype was observed many times. This sequence joins TRBV7-6 and TRBJ1-1; 7 bases agree with TRBD1. V lost 2 bases and J lost 4; bases outside the gene matches: 7. The CDR3 is 15 residues long. Germline V gives CDR1 SGHVS, CDR2 FNYEAQ. The CDR3 bases are TGTGCCAGCAGCTTAATTTCAGGGGGGCGCACTGAAGCTTTCTTT. It yields the protein CASSLISGGRTEAFF.

This clonotype has ten or more counts. The chain carries TRBV7-2 and TRBJ1-1; D not certain. Germline CDR1 reads SGHTA; CDR2 reads FQGNSA. V was pared by 1 base and J by 7 bases, with 10 bases between. The CDR3 is 13 residues long. CDR3 in amino acids: CASSLVGVSEAFF. CDR3 coding DNA: TGTGCCAGCAGCTTAGTTGGGGTGAGTGAAGCTTTCTTT.

This clonotype was found a few times. The CDR3 bases are TGTGCCAGCACCGGACGTCGCAATCAGCCCCAGCATTTT. This encodes CASTGRRNQPQHF. This sequence joins TRBV28 and TRBJ1-5; D unclear. The V and J ends lost 7 bases and 2 bases respectively, with 9 bases between them. Germline assignment: CDR1 MDHEN and CDR2 SYDVKM. CDR3 length: 13 amino acids.

This clonotype was counted a single time. This CDR3 is CASSPPTVNTEAFF. For the CDR3, the DNA is TGTGCCAGCAGTCCCCCCACGGTGAACACTGAAGCTTTCTTT. This chain uses TRBV28 with TRBJ1-1; D is ambiguous. The CDR3 spans 14 residues. Germline CDR1 is MDHEN and CDR2 is SYDVKM. Between the trimmed V and J ends, which lost 5 bases and 0 bases, there was a span of 10 bases.

CDR3 nucleotides: TGTGCCAGCAGTCCTCTTGTTGAGCAGTACTTC. Amino acid sequence: CASSPLVEQYF. The gene calls are TRBV12-3 or TRBV12-4 and TRBJ2-7; D is unresolved. V lost 5 bases, J lost 7 bases, and 9 bases lay in between. CDR3 length equals 11 residues.

This clonotype was counted only a few times. This chain joins TRBV5-4 and TRBJ2-7, with D uncertain. Trimming shortened V by 4 bases and J by 5 bases, and 19 bases separated the two germline ends. The CDR3 has 15 amino acids. The germline CDR1 and CDR2 sequences are SGHNT and YYREEE (reference sequence). The DNA of the CDR3 is TGTGCCAGCAGCCCGGAACCCAGGCTTGTGCACGAGCAGTACTTC. Protein sequence: CASSPEPRLVHEQYF.

This clonotype was seen only a few times. The rearrangement links TRBV7-3 to TRBJ1-1, with TRBD1 as a possible D gene (6 bases). Between the trimmed V and J ends, which lost 5 bases and 8 bases, there was a span of 12 bases. In germline, CDR1 is SGHTA, CDR2 FQGTGA. There are 12 residues in the CDR3. The DNA for the CDR3 is TGTGCCAGCAGCCCAGGGACATTCGAAGCTTTCTTT. It is translated as CASSPGTFEAFF.

The chain employs TRBV15 and TRBJ2-5; the D gene is possibly TRBD1 (5 bases). The CDR3 loop spans 13 amino acids. Germline CDR1 and CDR2: LNHNV and YYDKDF (reference sequence). Between the trimmed V and J ends, which lost 0 bases and 6 bases, there was a span of 8 bases. The CDR3 spells CATSRDQGQTQYF. The CDR3 nucleotides read TGTGCCACCAGCAGAGATCAGGGTCAGACCCAGTACTTC. The variable domain in full, completed from reference TRBV15 and TRBJ2-5, reads DAMVIQNPRYQVTQFGKPVTLSCSQTLNHNVMYWYQQKSSQAPKLLFHYYDKDFNNEADTPDNFQSRRPNTSFCFLDIRSPGLGDTAMYLCATSRDQGQTQYFGPGTRLLVL.

This clonotype was observed at least ten times. At one boundary the junction diverges from the germline segment, which might be a read error. V and J are TRBV7-7 and TRBJ2-3; D is undetermined. This CDR3 comprises 13 residues. The germline V gene encodes CDR1 SSHAT and CDR2 FNYEAQ (reference sequence). The CDR3 sequence is CASSLVSTDTQYF. Written as DNA, the CDR3 is TGTGCTAGCAGCTTAGTTTCCACAGATACGCAGTATTTT. The full variable domain, completed using reference TRBV7-7 and TRBJ2-3, is GAGVSQSPRYKVTKRGQDVTLRCDPISSHATLYWYQQALGQGPEFLTYFNYEAQPDKSGLPSDRFSAERPEGSISTLTIQRTEQRDSAMYRCASSLVSTDTQYFGPGTRLTVL.

Ten or more counts support this clonotype. The chain has TRBV7-2 and TRBJ2-7, with 10 positions matching TRBD2. Trimming at V came to 6 bases and at J to 3 bases, leaving 8 bases not matched to a gene. Germline V gives CDR1 SGHTA, CDR2 FQGNSA. The CDR3 length is 15 residues. In nucleotides, the CDR3 is TGTGCCAGCAGGACAGCGGGAGGGGCTCTCTACGAGCAGTACTTC. Protein: CASRTAGGALYEQYF.

This clonotype was picked up a small number of times. The DNA for the CDR3 is TGTGCCAGCACCGGTGCGGCCTACGAGCAGTACTTC. Translated: CASTGAAYEQYF. The rearrangement joins TRBV12-3 or TRBV12-4 to TRBJ2-7; D is undetermined. V lost 7 bases and J lost 2, with 9 bases in between. The CDR3 runs to 12 residues.

The chain is built from TRBV19 and TRBJ1-2; TRBD1 agrees at 8 bases. Trimming removed 9 bases from V and 5 bases from J; junction bases left unmatched: 14. The CDR3 consists of 15 residues. Germline V gene lookup returns CDR1 LNHDA and CDR2 SQIVND (reference sequence). The CDR3 DNA reads TGTGCCAGCCACTCTTCGGACAGGGTGGGATATGGCTACACCTTC. Its translation is CASHSSDRVGYGYTF.

This clonotype has more than one count but fewer than ten. The chain recombines TRBV20-1 with TRBJ2-1, with D uncertain. The CDR3 runs to 11 residues. Germline V lookup: CDR1 DFQATT, CDR2 SNEGSKA (reference sequence). V gave up 0 bases and J gave up 9 bases, with 6 bases separating them. The CDR3 reads CSARDKSEQFF. CDR3 DNA sequence: TGCAGTGCTAGAGATAAAAGTGAGCAGTTCTTC.

V usage is TRBV7-2 and J usage is TRBJ1-2; weak D call: TRBD1 (5 bases). This CDR3 is built from 14 residues. V was trimmed by 4 bases and J by 4 bases, leaving 13 bases between them. CDR1 SGHTA and CDR2 FQGNSA come from the germline V gene. The CDR3 loop reads CASSSGGMGYGYTF. CDR3 nucleotide sequence: TGTGCCAGCAGCTCGGGGGGGATGGGCTATGGCTACACCTTC.

This clonotype was counted a few times. The genes are TRBV20-1 and TRBJ2-3, with 8 bases that match TRBD2. The V and J ends lost 4 bases and 3 bases, in that order; junction bases with no gene match: 3. Germline V gene data show CDR1 as DFQATT and CDR2 as SNEGSKA (reference sequence). This CDR3 contains 13 residues. The CDR3, as DNA: TGCAGTGCTAACAGCGGGGGAACAGATACGCAGTATTTT. Its protein is CSANSGGTDTQYF.

Ten or more counts support this clonotype. The CDR3 bases are TGTGCCAGCAGCTTAGTCGGGAGCATCGACGAGCAGTACTTC. It codes for CASSLVGSIDEQYF. The rearrangement links TRBV7-2 to TRBJ2-7; perhaps TRBD2 as D (6 bases). This CDR3 has 14 residues. Per the germline V gene, CDR1 is SGHTA and CDR2 is FQGNSA. The V end lost 1 base, the J end lost 5 bases, and 12 bases lay between the germline ends. The entire variable domain, with the rest obtained from reference TRBV7-2 and TRBJ2-7, is as follows: GAGVSQSPSNKVTEKGKDVELRCDPISGHTALYWYRQSLGQGLEFLIYFQGNSAPDKSGLPSDRFSAERTGGSVSTLTIQRTQQEDSAVYLCASSLVGSIDEQYFGPGTRLTVT.

The chain carries TRBV30 and TRBJ2-2; D not resolved. This CDR3 contains 14 residues. Germline V gene sequence: CDR1 GTSNPN, CDR2 SVGIG (reference sequence). With 0 bases removed from V and 1 base from J, the gap between germline ends came to 6 bases. The CDR3 here is CAWSVTVNTGELFF. CDR3 DNA sequence: TGTGCCTGGAGTGTAACTGTGAACACCGGGGAGCTGTTTTTT.

A few counts support this clonotype. The CDR3 reads CASSQEETDYEQYF. The CDR3 DNA follows: TGCGCCAGCAGCCAAGAAGAGACGGACTACGAGCAGTACTTC. The V and J genes are TRBV4-3 and TRBJ2-7, with no clear D. The CDR3 runs 14 residues. V lost 0 bases to trimming and J lost 3 bases, with 9 bases between them. Germline V CDR1 and CDR2: LGHNA, YSLEER.

This clonotype was seen many times. The chain joins TRBV7-2 to TRBJ2-1; 8 bases fit TRBD2. Germline V gene lookup returns CDR1 SGHTA and CDR2 FQGNSA. CDR3 length: 16 amino acids. V gave up 1 base and J gave up 0 bases; unmatched junction bases: 2. In DNA, the CDR3 is TGTGCCAGCAGCTTAGATAGCGGGAACTCCTACAATGAGCAGTTCTTC. Translated, it gives CASSLDSGNSYNEQFF.

In this sample, this clonotype turned up a few times. Germline and junction disagree at one end, which may indicate a read error. V gene TRBV4-3 combines with J gene TRBJ1-4; the D is unclear. Germline-derived CDR1 and CDR2 are LGHNA and YSLEER. The CDR3 is made up of 17 amino acids. Written as DNA, the CDR3 is TGCGCCAGCAGCCAAACCGCGGACCCAAGAACTAACGAAAAACTGTTTTTT. It encodes CASSQTADPRTNEKLFF.

The V and J genes are TRBV5-1 and TRBJ1-6; D ambiguous. The CDR3 covers 15 residues. V was clipped by 0 bases and J by 7 bases, with 11 bases between them. The germline CDR1 and CDR2 sequences are SGHRS and YFSETQ. The CDR3 coding sequence is TGCGCCAGCAGCTTGGATGGATATTCCAATTCACCCCTCCACTTT. This encodes CASSLDGYSNSPLHF.

This clonotype has ten or more counts. This chain links TRBV28 with TRBJ2-7; D is ambiguous. This CDR3 spans 15 amino acids. V was pared by 0 bases and J by 1 base, with 10 bases between. Germline V gene data show CDR1 as MDHEN and CDR2 as SYDVKM. Here the CDR3 reads CASSLWAASSYEQYF. The CDR3 nucleotides are TGTGCCAGCAGTTTATGGGCGGCCAGTTCCTACGAGCAGTACTTC.